Here is one TCR beta chain with its context. The data were obtained in a study of blood T cell repertoires in COVID-19. Study information: The study drew acute and convalescent COVID-19 samples from the United States, Italy and Spain. PBMCs, B-cell-depleted T cells, or T cells were the source of the cDNA or gDNA that made up the material.

The CDR3 runs 18 residues. As processed by the authors: Nucleated cell counts were estimated from reference gene primer amplification. Clones were read by immunoSEQ multiplex PCR, and TCRdb kept only the in-frame ones, dropping some. That table gives V, J and clone size, and the DNA gave D and trimming. The table has roughly 260,000 clones, 70% to 90% seen once; the top ten hold roughly 3.7%. The sequencing sample was made of peripheral blood. V and J are TRBV12-2 and TRBJ1-3. TRBV12-2 counts as a pseudogene. The origin of this receptor is a woman in her thirties or forties with acute or convalescent COVID-19. The CDR3 spells CASRFPKTPRSSGNTIYF. The CDR3 nucleotides read TGTGCAAGTCGCTTTCCTAAAACCCCCCGAAGCTCTGGAAACACCATATATTTT.